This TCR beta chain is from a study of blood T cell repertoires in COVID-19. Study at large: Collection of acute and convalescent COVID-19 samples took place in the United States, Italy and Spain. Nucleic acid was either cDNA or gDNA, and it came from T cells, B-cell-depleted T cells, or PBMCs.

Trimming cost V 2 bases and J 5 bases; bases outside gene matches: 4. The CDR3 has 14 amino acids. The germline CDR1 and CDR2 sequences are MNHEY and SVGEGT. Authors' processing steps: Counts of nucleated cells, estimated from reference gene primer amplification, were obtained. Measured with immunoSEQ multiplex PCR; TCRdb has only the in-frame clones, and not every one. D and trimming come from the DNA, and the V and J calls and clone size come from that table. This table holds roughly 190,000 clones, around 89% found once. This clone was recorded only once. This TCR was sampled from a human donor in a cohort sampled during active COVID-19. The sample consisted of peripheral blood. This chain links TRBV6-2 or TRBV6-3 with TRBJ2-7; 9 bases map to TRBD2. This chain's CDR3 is CASSYGGGADEQYF. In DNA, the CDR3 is TGTGCCAGCAGTTACGGCGGGGGGGCCGACGAGCAGTACTTC.